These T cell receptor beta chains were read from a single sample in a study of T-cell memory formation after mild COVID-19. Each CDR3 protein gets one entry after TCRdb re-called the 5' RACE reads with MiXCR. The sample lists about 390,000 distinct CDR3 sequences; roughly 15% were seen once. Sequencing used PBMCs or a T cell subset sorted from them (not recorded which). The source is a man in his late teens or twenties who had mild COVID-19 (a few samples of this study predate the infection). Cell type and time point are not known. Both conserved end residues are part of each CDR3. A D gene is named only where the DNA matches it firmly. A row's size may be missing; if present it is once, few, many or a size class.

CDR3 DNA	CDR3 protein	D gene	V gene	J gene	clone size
TGTGCCAGCAGCGAGAACAGGGTCTCCGGGGAGCTGTTTTTT	CASSENRVSGELFF	-	TRBV9	TRBJ2-2	few
TGTGCCAGCAGCGTAGGGACTAGGAGCGAGCAGTACTTC	CASSVGTRSEQYF	TRBD2	TRBV9	TRBJ2-7	-
TGTGCCAGCAGTTACTCGACGCCCTATGGCTACACCTTC	CASSYSTPYGYTF	-	TRBV6-5	TRBJ1-2	-
TGTGCCAGCGGGGGGGCGGATCGCTCTAATGAAAAACTGTTTTTT	CASGGADRSNEKLFF	-	TRBV28	TRBJ1-4	-
TGCGCCAGCGGGACAGGGAACACCGGGGAGCTGTTTTTT	CASGTGNTGELFF	TRBD1	TRBV5-1	TRBJ2-2	-
TGTGCCAGCACCCCGCTGCAGGGTCTTTCACCCCTCCACTTT	CASTPLQGLSPLHF	-	TRBV7-2	TRBJ1-6	few
TGCGCCAGCAGCCAAGAAGACGGGACAGCTAATGAAAAACTGTTTTTT	CASSQEDGTANEKLFF	TRBD1	TRBV4-1	TRBJ1-4	-
TGTGCCAGCAGCCAAGGCGGGCTTAGCTCGGAGACCCAGTACTTC	CASSQGGLSSETQYF	-	TRBV14	TRBJ2-5	-
TGCAGTGCTAGCCTCTGGGACTTCGAAGGTCATGAAAAACTGTTTTTT	CSASLWDFEGHEKLFF	-	TRBV20-1	TRBJ1-4	once
TGCGCCAGCAGCTTAAGGACACAGGGGGCCCAAGAGACCCAGTACTTC	CASSLRTQGAQETQYF	TRBD1	TRBV5-1	TRBJ2-5	few
TGTGCCAGCAGCTCAAGGGCGGCGAACACTGAAGCTTTCTTT	CASSSRAANTEAFF	-	TRBV7-9	TRBJ1-1	few
TGCGCCAGCGGACCACAGTGGAACACCGGGGAGCTGTTTTTT	CASGPQWNTGELFF	-	TRBV5-1	TRBJ2-2	few
TGTGCCAGCGACGGCGGGGGGCAAAGGTACAATGAGCAGTTCTTC	CASDGGGQRYNEQFF	TRBD2	TRBV7-9	TRBJ2-1	few
TGTGCCAGCAGTGACCGGCTAGACAGGCTCACTGAAGCTTTCTTT	CASSDRLDRLTEAFF	-	TRBV25-1	TRBJ1-1	-
TGTGCCAGCTCATCGGACAGTTTTCAAGAGACCCAGTACTTC	CASSSDSFQETQYF	-	TRBV18	TRBJ2-5	once
TGCGCCAGCAGCGGAGGACAGGGCGTCGGAGAGACCCAGTACTTC	CASSGGQGVGETQYF	TRBD1	TRBV5-1	TRBJ2-5	-
TGTGCCAGCAGCTTACAGGGTCTCGGGGAGCTGTTTTTT	CASSLQGLGELFF	-	TRBV7-9	TRBJ2-2	few
TGCGCCAGCAGCCAGGTAGCGGGGGGGCTAAACGAGCAGTACTTC	CASSQVAGGLNEQYF	TRBD2	TRBV4-1	TRBJ2-7	few
TGTGCCAGCAGGCTGACAGGGTTCGCCGGGGAGCTGTTTTTT	CASRLTGFAGELFF	TRBD1	TRBV6-2/TRBV6-3	TRBJ2-2	once
TGCGCCAGCAGCCTCAGACAGGGGATCCCCTACGAGCAGTACTTC	CASSLRQGIPYEQYF	TRBD1	TRBV4-3	TRBJ2-7	-
TGTGCCAGCAGCTCACAACGGAGCCAAGAGACCCAGTACTTC	CASSSQRSQETQYF	-	TRBV7-2	TRBJ2-5	few
TGTGCCAGCAGTGAATTCGGGACAGAGCTTAGAGCTAACTATGGCTACACCTTC	CASSEFGTELRANYGYTF	TRBD1	TRBV6-1	TRBJ1-2	few
TGTGCCAGCAGTTTCGAGGCTAGCACAGATACGCAGTATTTT	CASSFEASTDTQYF	-	TRBV28	TRBJ2-3	-
TGTGCCAGCACCCAAGCAGGGGCGGAGACCCAGTACTTC	CASTQAGAETQYF	-	TRBV6-5	TRBJ2-5	-
TGTGCCAGCAGTTTAAAGGGGGCAAGCTATGGCTACACCTTC	CASSLKGASYGYTF	TRBD1	TRBV27	TRBJ1-2	many
TGCGCCAGCAGCCTTGCCGGGACTTTAGATACGCAGTATTTT	CASSLAGTLDTQYF	-	TRBV5-1	TRBJ2-3	few
TGCGCCAGCAGCTTGGGTAGCGGGGAGACAGATACGCAGTATTTT	CASSLGSGETDTQYF	TRBD2	TRBV5-1	TRBJ2-3	many
TGTGCCAGCAGCCCAACTAGCGGGGGCTACGAGCAGTACTTC	CASSPTSGGYEQYF	TRBD2	TRBV7-2	TRBJ2-7	-
TGTGCCAGCAGTTTAGCGTGGCAGCCCAAGCATTTT	CASSLAWQPKHF	-	TRBV12-3/TRBV12-4	TRBJ1-5	-
TGTGCCAGCAGCCTACTGATGACAGGTTCATACAATGAGCAGTTCTTC	CASSLLMTGSYNEQFF	-	TRBV14	TRBJ2-1	few
TGTGCCAGCAGCGTAGATGCAAGTTACAATGAGCAGTTCTTC	CASSVDASYNEQFF	-	TRBV9	TRBJ2-1	few
TGTGCCACCAAGAATGAGTGGGCTAGCGGGTCCTACGAGCAGTACTTC	CATKNEWASGSYEQYF	TRBD2	TRBV19	TRBJ2-7	-
TGTGCCAGCAGTTCGGACAGAGGACCCTACAATGAGCAGTTCTTC	CASSSDRGPYNEQFF	-	TRBV6-2/TRBV6-3	TRBJ2-1	-
TGTGCCAGCAGTGAAGCGGCCCTGGGATACGAGCAGTACTTC	CASSEAALGYEQYF	-	TRBV6-1	TRBJ2-7	-
TGTGCCAGCAGCTCCGGCTTGAATAGCTACACCGGGGAGCTGTTTTTT	CASSSGLNSYTGELFF	-	TRBV5-6	TRBJ2-2	-
TGTGCCAGTAGTCCCGAGACTAGCGGGGGGGGTGAGACCCAGTACTTC	CASSPETSGGGETQYF	TRBD2	TRBV19	TRBJ2-5	-
TGTGCCAGCAGCCTCCGTGGGCGGGGGGGCACAGATACGCAGTATTTT	CASSLRGRGGTDTQYF	TRBD2	TRBV7-8	TRBJ2-3	few
TGTGCCAGCAGCTCCAGTCGGACTAGCGGGGCCCTGGGGGACTTC	CASSSSRTSGALGDF	TRBD2	TRBV7-6	TRBJ2-5	-
TGTGCCACCAGTGCCTCTAAGGACAGTGCGAGGTCCGGGGAGCTGTTTTTT	CATSASKDSARSGELFF	-	TRBV24-1	TRBJ2-2	-
TGCAGTGCTTCTCCGCTTCTAGCGGCCCACGATACGCAGTATTTT	CSASPLLAAHDTQYF	TRBD2	TRBV20-1	TRBJ2-3	-
TGCAGTGCTAGTAGTACAGGAGAACTCTATGGCTACACCTTC	CSASSTGELYGYTF	-	TRBV20-1	TRBJ1-2	few
TGTGCCAGCAGTTACTCGGTGTTTAGCGGGGGGGAAGAGACCCAGTACTTC	CASSYSVFSGGEETQYF	TRBD2	TRBV6-6	TRBJ2-5	few
TGTGCCAGCAGCTTTTCAGGGGACACAGATACGCAGTATTTT	CASSFSGDTDTQYF	-	TRBV7-9	TRBJ2-3	many
TGTGCCAGCAGTGTAGCGGGGGGGCAAAATGAGCAGTTCTTC	CASSVAGGQNEQFF	TRBD2	TRBV2	TRBJ2-1	-
TGTGCCAGCAGTTACCCAGACGGGACAGGTAGTTTCGCCGGGGAGCTGTTTTTT	CASSYPDGTGSFAGELFF	TRBD1	TRBV6-5	TRBJ2-2	-
TGTGCCAGCTCACCTACCTTAGAGGTCCAAAGAGAGACCCAGTACTTC	CASSPTLEVQRETQYF	-	TRBV18	TRBJ2-5	many
TGTGCCAGCAGTGATCTGGGTCTCTATGGCTACACCTTC	CASSDLGLYGYTF	-	TRBV2	TRBJ1-2	-
TGCGCCAGCAGCCAAGGCGGGGGCACAGATACGCAGTATTTT	CASSQGGGTDTQYF	-	TRBV4-1	TRBJ2-3	many
TGTGCCAGCAGCCAAGATTGGGAAAGATCCTCCTACGAGCAGTACTTC	CASSQDWERSSYEQYF	-	TRBV3-1	TRBJ2-7	-
TGCGCCAGCAGCTATATCACACAGGGATCGAACACTGAAGCTTTCTTT	CASSYITQGSNTEAFF	-	TRBV5-1	TRBJ1-1	few
TGTGCCAGCAGTTCCAGGGGGCGATCACCCCTCCACTTT	CASSSRGRSPLHF	TRBD1	TRBV6-5	TRBJ1-6	-
TGCAGTGCTAGAGATCCGCGGTTTGAGCAGTTCTTC	CSARDPRFEQFF	-	TRBV20-1	TRBJ2-1	few
TGTGCCTTCAGGGAGGGGGGTGAAGAGACCCAGTACTTC	CAFREGGEETQYF	-	TRBV5-4	TRBJ2-5	few
TGCGCCAGCAGTCGTTGGCGTGCGGACTCCTACGAGCAGTACTTC	CASSRWRADSYEQYF	-	TRBV4-1	TRBJ2-7	-
TGCAGTGCTATCCTAGCGGGGTTATACAATGAGCAGTTCTTC	CSAILAGLYNEQFF	TRBD2	TRBV20-1	TRBJ2-1	few
TGCAGCGCAAGGGGGACAGGCGTCTCTGGGGCCAACGTCCTGACTTTC	CSARGTGVSGANVLTF	TRBD1	TRBV29-1	TRBJ2-6	-
TGTGCCAGCAGCTTAGGGACAGGGGAGTACGAGCAGTACTTC	CASSLGTGEYEQYF	TRBD1	TRBV11-2	TRBJ2-7	-